What follows are 27 T cell receptor beta chains derived from one specimen sequenced in a study of control samples from healthy donors and cancer patients. Some clones are missing from TCRdb's copy, which holds only in-frame ones; the method was immunoSEQ multiplex PCR. The profile shows under 150,000 clones, 80% to 95% of them singletons. Sequenced sample: blood. These receptors were collected from a young man in good health.

This clone has more than one count but fewer than ten. The rearrangement joins TRBV4-2 to TRBJ1-1; possibly TRBD1 for D (6 bases). Trimming pared 0 bases from V and 3 bases from J, leaving 14 bases between. The CDR3 covers 16 residues. Germline CDR1 and CDR2: LGHNA and YNFKEQ. The CDR3 spells CASSQDLGGGYTEAFF. CDR3 sequence (DNA): TGTGCCAGCAGCCAAGATTTGGGAGGGGGGTACACTGAAGCTTTCTTT.

This rearrangement joins TRBV6-5 to TRBJ2-7; TRBD1 agrees at 7 bases. Germline V gene sequence: CDR1 MNHEY, CDR2 SVGAGI. The junction had 7 bases not matched to a gene; V was cut back by 0 bases and J by 5 bases. The CDR3 is 15 residues long. This CDR3 is CASSYSEKGANEQYF. Written as DNA, the CDR3 is TGTGCCAGCAGTTACTCCGAGAAGGGGGCTAACGAGCAGTACTTC.

The V and J genes are TRBV27 and TRBJ2-2, with D tentatively TRBD2 (6 bases). The V end lost 5 bases, the J end lost 4 bases, and 11 bases lay between the germline ends. The CDR3 totals 14 residues. Germline CDR1 and CDR2: MNHEY and SMNVEV (reference sequence). This chain's CDR3 is CASSDSGPTGELFF. CDR3 coding DNA: TGTGCCAGCAGTGATAGCGGACCCACCGGGGAGCTGTTTTTT.

The chain uses TRBV28 and TRBJ2-3; D call uncertain. This CDR3 has 14 amino acids. The V and J ends lost 6 bases and 5 bases respectively, with 15 bases between them. The germline gives CDR1 MDHEN, CDR2 SYDVKM. CDR3 protein: CASSLASIGDTQYF. DNA for the CDR3: TGTGCCAGCAGCCTGGCAAGTATCGGAGATACGCAGTATTTT.

Only one count was recorded for this clone. The chain has TRBV6-2 or TRBV6-3 and TRBJ2-1, with TRBD2 identical over 7 bases. The trim removed 6 bases at V and 0 bases at J, leaving 5 bases unmatched. This CDR3 spans 15 amino acids. CDR1 is MNHEY, CDR2 SVGEGT, per germline. The CDR3 sequence is CASSEAGRSYNEQFF. The CDR3, as DNA: TGTGCCAGCAGCGAAGCGGGACGCTCCTACAATGAGCAGTTCTTC.

This clone has a single count. The gene calls are TRBV19 and TRBJ2-7, with a possible D match to TRBD2 (5 bases). V was trimmed by 3 bases and J by 2 bases, leaving 17 bases between them. The CDR3 sequence is 16 residues long. Germline CDR1 is LNHDA and CDR2 is SQIVND (reference sequence). CDR3 coding DNA: TGTGCCAGTAGTATTACTCGTGGCGGGCAAACCTACGAGCAGTACTTC. It is translated as CASSITRGGQTYEQYF.

The gene calls are TRBV2 and TRBJ1-1; D might be TRBD1 (6 bases). The CDR3 extends over 14 amino acids. Per germline, CDR1 SNHLY and CDR2 FYNNEI. Trimming removed 3 bases at V and 2 bases at J, with 10 bases between. The CDR3 DNA reads as TGTGCCAGCAGTGACGGGACACTAAACACTGAAGCTTTCTTT. Translated: CASSDGTLNTEAFF.

The gene calls are TRBV27 and TRBJ1-2; 10 nucleotides agree with TRBD1. From germline, CDR1 is MNHEY and CDR2 SMNVEV (reference sequence). The length of the CDR3 is 15 residues. Trimming took 5 bases from V and 7 from J; bases not matched to a gene: 10. CDR3 residues: CASSKTGTGVLGYTF. CDR3 bases: TGTGCCAGCAGTAAGACCGGGACAGGGGTTCTTGGCTACACCTTC.

V is TRBV4-1 and J is TRBJ2-2; D gene ambiguous. CDR3 length: 14 amino acids. Germline CDR1 and CDR2: MGHRA and YSYEKL. Trimming stripped 4 bases from V and 6 bases from J, with 12 bases between. CDR3 in amino acids: CASSRGWQAGELFF. The CDR3 DNA reads as TGCGCCAGCAGCCGTGGGTGGCAGGCCGGGGAGCTGTTTTTT.

The rearrangement uses TRBV7-8 and TRBJ1-1; D is uncertain. The CDR3 contains 11 residues. Germline V gene data show CDR1 as SGHVS and CDR2 as FQNEAQ. Trimming removed 1 base at V and 8 bases at J, with 5 bases between. The CDR3 here is CASSLVGEAFF. CDR3 DNA: TGTGCCAGCAGCTTAGTGGGGGAAGCTTTCTTT.

The chain has TRBV9 and TRBJ1-2; TRBD1 agrees at 11 bases. This CDR3 region has 17 residues. The V gene's germline CDR1 is SGDLS and CDR2 YYNGEE. With V trimmed by 0 bases and J by 4 bases, 8 bases remained unmatched. DNA for the CDR3: TGTGCCAGCAGCGTAGGCCTTGAGGGACAGGGGGTCTATGGCTACACCTTC. Its protein is CASSVGLEGQGVYGYTF.

J is TRBJ2-3 and V is TRBV6-5; no firm D call. There are 12 residues in the CDR3. The germline CDR1 and CDR2 sequences are MNHEY and SVGAGI. V dropped 7 bases and J dropped 2 bases, with 7 bases sitting between them. CDR3 nucleotide sequence: TGTGCCAGCAAGGAAAACACAGATACGCAGTATTTT. It yields the protein CASKENTDTQYF.

This clone showed up just a few times. The rearrangement links TRBV9 to TRBJ2-7; D not resolved. Deletions cut 0 bases from V and 6 bases from J, with 13 bases between. Germline assignment: CDR1 SGDLS and CDR2 YYNGEE. The CDR3 has 14 residues. Here the CDR3 DNA reads TGTGCCAGCAGCGTAGCTCCGGGCTACTCCGAGCAGTACTTC. It codes for CASSVAPGYSEQYF.

The CDR3 loop reads CASTQGTSGRSNEQFF. CDR3 in DNA: TGTGCCAGCACTCAAGGGACTAGCGGGAGATCCAATGAGCAGTTCTTC. The chain joins TRBV2 to TRBJ2-1; 14 bases are a match to TRBD2. V was clipped by 7 bases and J by 6 bases; unmatched bases: 8. Germline V gene lookup returns CDR1 SNHLY and CDR2 FYNNEI. The CDR3 runs 16 residues.

This clone has at least ten counts. The chain links TRBV7-9 to TRBJ1-5; D possibly corresponds to TRBD1 (5 bases). Germline lookup yields CDR1 SEHNR and CDR2 FQNEAQ (reference sequence). CDR3 length equals 13 residues. The V gene lost 3 bases and the J gene lost 6 bases, with 9 bases spanning the gap. CDR3 sequence reads: CASSLGGGQPQHF. Here the CDR3 DNA reads TGTGCCAGCAGCTTGGGGGGAGGTCAGCCCCAGCATTTT.

This chain joins TRBV5-4 and TRBJ2-1; 8 nucleotides agree with TRBD2. V dropped 4 bases and J dropped 2; count of bases not matched to a gene: 8. The CDR3 runs to 16 residues. CDR1 and CDR2 from the germline V gene are SGHNT and YYREEE (reference sequence). The CDR3 reads CASSGRGLAAYNEQFF. The CDR3 nucleotides are TGTGCCAGCAGCGGGAGAGGACTAGCAGCCTACAATGAGCAGTTCTTC.

The chain links TRBV7-9 to TRBJ1-2; D gene ambiguous. Germline V gives CDR1 SEHNR, CDR2 FQNEAQ (reference sequence). The CDR3 has 12 residues. Deletions cut 8 bases from V and 4 bases from J, with 11 bases between. The CDR3 sequence is CASLIDAYGYTF. The DNA for the CDR3 is TGTGCCAGCCTTATAGACGCCTATGGCTACACCTTC.

The chain couples TRBV5-6 to TRBJ1-3, with 8 bases fitting TRBD1. CDR1 is SGHDT, CDR2 YYEEEE, per germline. The CDR3 loop spans 15 amino acids. Trimming at V came to 0 bases and at J to 4 bases, leaving 3 bases not matched to a gene. The CDR3: CASSLEGQAGNTIYF. In DNA, the CDR3 is TGTGCCAGCAGCTTGGAGGGACAGGCGGGAAACACCATATATTTT.

The chain combines TRBV19 with TRBJ1-1, with D perhaps matching TRBD1 (6 bases). Trimming took off 5 bases at V and 3 bases at J, with 16 bases between the two ends. Germline CDR1 is LNHDA and CDR2 is SQIVND (reference sequence). CDR3 length: 15 residues. Here the CDR3 reads CASSPYRDRYTEAFF. Written as DNA, the CDR3 is TGTGCCAGTAGTCCGTACAGGGATCGGTACACTGAAGCTTTCTTT.

CDR3 nucleotides: TGTGCCAGCAGTTTAAGGGACAGGGGGCGTTTGGGCTACACCTTC. It encodes CASSLRDRGRLGYTF. J is TRBJ1-2 and V is TRBV28; 12 bases match TRBD1. J was trimmed by 8 bases and V by 2 bases; bases with no gene match: 6. Germline V gene lookup returns CDR1 MDHEN and CDR2 SYDVKM. The CDR3 loop spans 15 amino acids.

The rearrangement links TRBV11-2 to TRBJ1-3, with 9 positions matching TRBD1. The V segment lost 3 bases and the J segment 3 bases; nucleotides outside the gene matches: 3. The germline V gene has CDR1 SGHAT and CDR2 FQNNGV. CDR3 length: 15 residues. DNA for the CDR3: TGTGCCAGCAGCTTGACAGGGGGAAATGGAAACACCATATATTTT. Its translation is CASSLTGGNGNTIYF.

In its sample, this clone was seen a few times. The V and J genes are TRBV19 and TRBJ2-2; D is perhaps TRBD1 (5 bases). V was trimmed by 3 bases and J by 2 bases, leaving 19 bases between them. The length of the CDR3 is 18 residues. Germline values: CDR1 LNHDA, CDR2 SQIVND (reference sequence). The CDR3 is CASSINGWARANTGELFF. The CDR3 bases are TGTGCCAGTAGTATTAATGGTTGGGCCAGGGCCAACACCGGGGAGCTGTTTTTT.

The J gene is TRBJ2-1, the V gene TRBV7-2, with 9 bases aligning to TRBD2. Germline assignment: CDR1 SGHTA and CDR2 FQGNSA. The junction had 12 bases not matched to a gene; V was cut back by 6 bases and J by 6 bases. There are 16 residues in the CDR3. CDR3 sequence reads: CASRLLAGEVGNEQFF. CDR3 bases: TGTGCCAGCAGGTTGTTAGCGGGAGAAGTAGGCAATGAGCAGTTCTTC. Supplemented by reference TRBV7-2 and TRBJ2-1, the full variable domain reads GAGVSQSPSNKVTEKGKDVELRCDPISGHTALYWYRQSLGQGLEFLIYFQGNSAPDKSGLPSDRFSAERTGGSVSTLTIQRTQQEDSAVYLCASRLLAGEVGNEQFFGPGTRLTVL.

The chain has TRBV4-1 and TRBJ2-1; D remains ambiguous. This CDR3 contains 12 residues. The germline V and J ends were trimmed by 0 bases and 7 bases, with 4 bases remaining between them. Germline-derived CDR1 and CDR2 are MGHRA and YSYEKL. DNA of the CDR3: TGCGCCAGCAGCCAAGAGGGAAATGAGCAGTTCTTC. This sequence encodes CASSQEGNEQFF.

The CDR3 region has the DNA TGTGCCAGCAGTTTTACGACAGGGTGGGGCACAGATACGCAGTATTTT. The encoded protein is CASSFTTGWGTDTQYF. This chain links TRBV28 with TRBJ2-3; TRBD1 matches at 7 bases. V was clipped by 3 bases and J by 1 base; unmatched bases: 7. CDR3 length: 16 amino acids. The germline V gene encodes CDR1 MDHEN and CDR2 SYDVKM.

The rearrangement joins TRBV28 to TRBJ2-7; possible D gene TRBD1, 6 bases. The CDR3 runs 12 residues. V was trimmed by 7 bases and J by 5 bases, leaving 12 bases between them. Germline loops: CDR1 MDHEN, CDR2 SYDVKM. CDR3 in amino acids: CASMTGPNEQYF. The CDR3 DNA is TGTGCCAGCATGACAGGTCCAAACGAGCAGTACTTC.

The V and J genes are TRBV7-9 and TRBJ2-1; D may be TRBD1 (6 bases). The CDR3 is 16 residues long. The germline CDR1 and CDR2 sequences are SEHNR and FQNEAQ (reference sequence). The germline V and J ends were trimmed by 0 bases and 8 bases, with 17 bases remaining between them. The CDR3 DNA sequence: TGTGCCAGCAGCTTAGCGGGAGAGGGGGTTTTCTATGAGCAGTTCTTC. It specifies CASSLAGEGVFYEQFF.